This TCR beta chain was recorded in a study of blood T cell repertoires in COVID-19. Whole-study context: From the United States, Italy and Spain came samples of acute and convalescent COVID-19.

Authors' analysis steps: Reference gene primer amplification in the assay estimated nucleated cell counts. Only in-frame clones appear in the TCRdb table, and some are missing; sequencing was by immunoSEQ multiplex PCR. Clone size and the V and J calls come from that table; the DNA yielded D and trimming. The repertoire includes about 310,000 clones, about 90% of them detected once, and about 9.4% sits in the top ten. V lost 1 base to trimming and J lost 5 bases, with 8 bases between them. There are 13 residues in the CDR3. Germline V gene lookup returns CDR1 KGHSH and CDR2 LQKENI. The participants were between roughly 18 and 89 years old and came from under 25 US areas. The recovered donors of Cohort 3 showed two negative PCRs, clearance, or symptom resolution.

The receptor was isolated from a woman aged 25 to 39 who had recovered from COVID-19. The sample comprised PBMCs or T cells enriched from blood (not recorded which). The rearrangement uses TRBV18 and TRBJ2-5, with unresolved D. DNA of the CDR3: TGTGCCAGCTCACCACTTAATGAGGAGACCCAGTACTTC. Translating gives CASSPLNEETQYF.